These 2 T cell receptor beta chains share one sample of origin, sequenced in a study of graft-versus-host responses after intestinal transplantation. Repertoires were generated with immunoSEQ multiplex PCR, while TCRdb's copy carries only in-frame clones and drops some. The sample lists approximately 58,000 clones; about 87% were seen once. The sample here was PBMCs, taken 26 days after transplant. These receptors were obtained from a human patient who received an intestinal transplant, so some T cells may come from the graft donor.

The V gene is TRBV6-5, the J gene TRBJ1-2; no clear D gene. V gave up 6 bases and J gave up 5 bases, with 13 bases separating them. The CDR3 sequence is 13 residues long. The germline V gene has CDR1 MNHEY and CDR2 SVGAGI. The CDR3 loop is CASSPTEGYGYTF. CDR3 bases: TGTGCCAGCAGCCCTACAGAGGGATATGGCTACACCTTC.

On this clone itself: The sample has other DNA sequences that encode this CDR3 too. This chain uses TRBV27 with TRBJ2-5, with D unresolved. Deletions cut 2 bases from V and 5 bases from J, with 3 bases between. The CDR3 covers 11 residues. The germline gives CDR1 MNHEY, CDR2 SMNVEV (reference sequence). The CDR3 sequence is CASSLGETQYF. Written as DNA, the CDR3 is TGTGCCAGCAGTTTAGGCGAGACCCAGTACTTC.